This T cell receptor (beta chain) was documented in a study of cytomegalovirus exposure and HLA in healthy donors. With respect to this clone: Its antigen remains unidentified.

With 60 Vbeta and 13 Jbeta primers, the PCR was carried out. The protocol was immunoSEQ multiplex PCR, while the TCRdb copy is restricted to in-frame clones and leaves out a portion. Of 110,000 or so clones in the sample, approximately 76% were seen once. General study findings and limits: Specificity for CMV antigens was confirmed in vitro for three of the CMV-associated chains.

The V end lost 5 bases, the J end lost 0 bases, and 17 bases lay between the germline ends. Per the germline V gene, CDR1 is SGHTA and CDR2 is FQGNSA. This CDR3 is built from 16 residues. Sample: PBMCs. The J gene is TRBJ2-7, the V gene TRBV7-2, with a weak D call TRBD1 (6 bases). The receptor was isolated from a man aged 50 to 60 in good health and CMV-seropositive. The CDR3 coding sequence is TGTGCCAGCAGCACGCCCGGGACATCGGGCTCCTACGAGCAGTACTTC. It encodes CASSTPGTSGSYEQYF.